Here is one T cell receptor beta chain with its context. Residents of about two dozen US areas, aged about 18 to 95 years, made up the participants. This record belongs to a study of blood T cell repertoires in COVID-19. At the level of the study: The origin of the acute and convalescent COVID-19 samples was the United States, Italy and Spain.

Produced via immunoSEQ multiplex PCR; TCRdb's table is partial and in-frame only. This sample yields 300,000 to 400,000 clones, of which 85% are seen a single time; under 2% belongs to the top ten. Sequencing was carried out using PBMCs or T cells enriched from blood (not recorded which). The TCR originated in a woman in her twenties or thirties who had been exposed to COVID-19.

CDR3 bases: TGTGCCAGCAGGCGGGGAGGCCTTAGCAATCAGCCCCAGCATTTT. Amino acids: CASRRGGLSNQPQHF. V is TRBV3-1 (or the pseudogene TRBV3-2) and J is TRBJ1-5; D unclear. The CDR3 is made up of 15 amino acids. The germline V gene encodes CDR1 LGHDT and CDR2 YNNKEL (reference sequence). V was cut by 6 bases and J by 0 bases, with 12 bases left in between.